The 29 T cell receptor beta chains below were found in one sample sequenced in a study of T cells after yellow fever vaccination (dated by TCRdb to about 2019). The method was 5' RACE. Instrument used: Illumina NovaSeq 6000. The raw public data were reprocessed by TCRdb itself: fastp quality trimming at Q25, MiXCR clonotype calling, in-frame beta chains only. Every distinct CDR3 protein forms one entry, paired with its most common genes and DNA. This sample holds more than 95,000 distinct CDR3 sequences; roughly 8.2% were observed only once. The top ten hold 30% to 50% of the sample. The label giving this sample's treatment or condition can be read as: live attenuated yellow fever vaccine strain. The input for sequencing was CD8+ T cells sorted from PBMCs, taken on the day of the yellow fever booster vaccination. These receptors were collected from a man younger than 35 who received the YFV17D yellow fever vaccine.

The genes are TRBV28 and TRBJ2-1; TRBD2 agrees at 8 bases. The CDR3 is 14 residues long. V dropped 6 bases and J dropped 7; count of bases not matched to a gene: 8. Per germline, CDR1 MDHEN and CDR2 SYDVKM. CDR3 nucleotide sequence: TGTGCCAGCAGGGGACTAGGAAAGAGGAATGAGCAGTTCTTC. Its protein product is CASRGLGKRNEQFF.

About this clonotype: One end of the junction fails to match germline, which may point to a read error. V gene TRBV11-2 combines with J gene TRBJ1-1; TRBD1 matches at 7 bases. Looked up from germline, CDR1 is SGHAT and CDR2 is FQNNGV. The CDR3 is 12 residues long. DNA for the CDR3: TGTGCCAGCAGGTTAGGGACAGCTGAAGCTTTCTTT. This sequence encodes CASRLGTAEAFF.

The genes are TRBV20-1 and TRBJ2-7; TRBD2 matches at 10 bases. CDR3 length: 14 amino acids. Unmatched junction bases numbered 2, after V lost 0 bases and J lost 3 bases. CDR1 and CDR2 (germline): DFQATT, SNEGSKA (reference sequence). CDR3 sequence (DNA): TGCAGTGCTAGAGATAGGACTAGCGGCTACGAGCAGTACTTC. Translation: CSARDRTSGYEQYF.

This clonotype appeared a few times. The rearrangement joins TRBV16 to TRBJ2-7, with a weak D call TRBD1 (6 bases). The V and J ends lost 2 bases and 2 bases respectively, with 16 bases between them. Germline CDR1 KGHSY, CDR2 FQNENV. CDR3 size: 16 residues. The CDR3 here is CASSQGSGHRAYEQYF. DNA of the CDR3: TGTGCCAGCAGCCAAGGCTCGGGACATAGGGCCTACGAGCAGTACTTC. Combining the CDR3 with reference TRBV16 and TRBJ2-7 gives the whole variable domain GEEVAQTPKHLVRGEGQKAKLYCAPIKGHSYVFWYQQVLKNEFKFLISFQNENVFDETGMPKERFSAKCLPNSPCSLEIQATKLEDSAVYFCASSQGSGHRAYEQYFGPGTRLTVT.

This clonotype has a count of ten or more. The chain is built from TRBV4-3 and TRBJ1-2, with a weak D call TRBD1 (5 bases). The CDR3 is 16 residues long. V was trimmed by 0 bases and J by 3 bases, leaving 14 bases between them. Germline assignment: CDR1 LGHNA and CDR2 YSLEER. For the CDR3, the DNA is TGCGCCAGCAGCCAAGATAGGGACCCGGGGGACTATGGCTACACCTTC. Amino acid sequence: CASSQDRDPGDYGYTF.

This clonotype was seen a handful of times. The rearrangement uses TRBV6-2 or TRBV6-3 and TRBJ2-5; no firm D call. Trimming pared 0 bases from V and 5 bases from J, leaving 4 bases between. Germline V gene data show CDR1 as MNHEY and CDR2 as SVGEGT. The CDR3 totals 12 residues. The DNA of the CDR3 is TGTGCCAGCAGTTACTCGTCGGAGACCCAGTACTTC. Its protein product is CASSYSSETQYF.

This clonotype was recorded at least ten times. The CDR3 is CASSPGQGVGEQYV. The CDR3 region has the DNA TGTGCCAGCAGTCCGGGACAGGGAGTGGGAGAGCAGTACGTC. The V and J genes are TRBV6-5 and TRBJ2-7, with 9 nucleotides matching TRBD1. The germline V gene has CDR1 MNHEY and CDR2 SVGAGI. The CDR3 is made up of 14 amino acids. V was clipped by 5 bases and J by 7 bases; unmatched bases: 9.

This sequence joins TRBV28 and TRBJ2-5; unclear D gene. Germline V gives CDR1 MDHEN, CDR2 SYDVKM. The germline V and J ends were trimmed by 5 bases and 5 bases, with 15 bases remaining between them. The CDR3 sequence is 14 residues long. As DNA, the CDR3 is TGTGCCAGCAGTGCCCTCGGGCAGGCGGAGACCCAGTACTTC. Its translation is CASSALGQAETQYF.

This clonotype was recorded at least ten times. The chain is built from TRBV10-2 and TRBJ2-4, with a tentative D call TRBD1 (5 bases). CDR1 is WSHSY, CDR2 SAAADI, per germline. This CDR3 spans 17 amino acids. Trimming cost V 2 bases and J 2 bases, with 16 bases left between them. The CDR3 DNA reads TGCGCCAGCAGTGAGCGGCAGGGCTTCGGTTCCAAAAACATTCAGTACTTC. Encoded protein: CASSERQGFGSKNIQYF.

This clonotype appeared a few times. V usage is TRBV18 and J usage is TRBJ1-2, with 9 bases identical to TRBD1. CDR1 is KGHSH, CDR2 LQKENI, per germline. The trim removed 1 base at V and 6 bases at J, leaving 3 bases unmatched. This CDR3 has 14 amino acids. The CDR3 loop reads CASSPRDRADGYTF. CDR3 DNA: TGTGCCAGCTCACCACGGGACAGGGCGGATGGCTACACCTTC.

This clonotype was counted a few times. The rearrangement links TRBV7-7 to TRBJ2-5; 8 nucleotides agree with TRBD1. V dropped 5 bases and J dropped 2; count of bases not matched to a gene: 7. Looked up from germline, CDR1 is SSHAT and CDR2 is FNYEAQ (reference sequence). The CDR3 contains 15 residues. The DNA of the CDR3 is TGTGCCAGCAGCCCAAGACGGGACAGGCAAGAGACCCAGTACTTC. Translating it yields CASSPRRDRQETQYF.

In its sample, this clonotype was seen many times. CDR3 sequence reads: CASSQDIPGPYQPQHF. CDR3 coding DNA: TGCGCCAGCAGCCAAGATATCCCGGGGCCCTATCAGCCCCAGCATTTT. J is TRBJ1-5 and V is TRBV4-3; D possibly corresponds to TRBD1 (5 bases). The CDR3 loop spans 16 amino acids. Germline V CDR1 and CDR2: LGHNA, YSLEER. The V end was cut by 0 bases, the J end by 5 bases, with 14 bases between.

This clonotype was picked up a small number of times. This rearrangement joins TRBV5-1 to TRBJ1-3, with TRBD1 as a possible D gene (5 bases). V was pared by 3 bases and J by 4 bases, with 17 bases between. The CDR3 is 16 amino acids. CDR1 SGHRS and CDR2 YFSETQ come from the germline V gene. The CDR3 spells CASSWTRGGYGNTIYF. CDR3 DNA: TGCGCCAGCAGCTGGACCCGGGGCGGGTACGGAAACACCATATATTTT.

This clonotype has just a few counts. The chain recombines TRBV4-2 with TRBJ2-2, with 8 bases that match TRBD2. This CDR3 comprises 17 residues. Germline V CDR1 and CDR2: LGHNA, YNFKEQ. V shed 1 base, J shed 6 bases, and the junction held 10 bases outside the gene matches. The CDR3 DNA sequence: TGTGCCAGCAGCCAAGTCGGCGCGGGGGGCCCCGCCGGGGAGCTGTTTTTT. Protein sequence: CASSQVGAGGPAGELFF.

This clonotype was counted between two and nine times. The chain carries TRBV7-9 and TRBJ1-2; the D is unclear. CDR1 is SEHNR and CDR2 is FQNEAQ in the germline V gene (reference sequence). Trimming removed 1 base at V and 2 bases at J, with 5 bases between. The CDR3 spans 13 residues. The CDR3 DNA reads as TGTGCCAGCAGCTTAGAGTTAAACTATGGCTACACCTTC. Translated: CASSLELNYGYTF.

The V gene is TRBV6-6, the J gene TRBJ2-7; the D call may be TRBD1 or TRBD2 (5 bases each). The V end lost 3 bases, the J end lost 1 base, and 16 bases lay between the germline ends. This CDR3 spans 16 amino acids. Germline V gene data show CDR1 as MNHNY and CDR2 as SVGAGI (reference sequence). CDR3 residues: CASSYDTEGSSYEQYV. The DNA for the CDR3 is TGTGCCAGCAGTTATGATACAGAGGGGTCATCCTACGAGCAGTACGTC.

The sample holds a few counts of this clonotype. The chain has TRBV6-1 and TRBJ2-3, with 10 bases that match TRBD2. Per the germline V gene, CDR1 is MNHNS and CDR2 is SASEGT. The CDR3 is 15 amino acids. In nucleotides, the CDR3 is TGTGCTATATCGATCGGGACTAGCGGCACAGATACGCAGTATTTT. It is translated as CAISIGTSGTDTQYF.

This clonotype turned up a few times. CDR3 coding DNA: TGTGCCAGCAGCGTAAATAGTCGGGACAGCTACACAGATACGCAGTATTTT. This encodes CASSVNSRDSYTDTQYF. The chain carries TRBV9 and TRBJ2-3; 7 positions match TRBD1. CDR3 length: 17 amino acids. With V trimmed by 1 base and J by 2 bases, 10 bases remained unmatched. Germline loops: CDR1 SGDLS, CDR2 YYNGEE.

This clonotype showed up many times. This sequence joins TRBV7-9 and TRBJ2-3; D is ambiguous. The V and J ends lost 5 bases and 2 bases respectively, with 14 bases between them. Germline V lookup: CDR1 SEHNR, CDR2 FQNEAQ (reference sequence). The CDR3 is 15 residues long. The CDR3 protein is CASSDLSPFTDTQYF. As DNA, the CDR3 is TGTGCCAGCAGCGACCTTAGCCCGTTCACAGATACGCAGTATTTT.

The chain is built from TRBV5-4 and TRBJ2-3; TRBD2 aligns across 12 bases. Germline V lookup: CDR1 SGHNT, CDR2 YYREEE (reference sequence). CDR3 length equals 17 residues. Trimming took 3 bases from V and 6 from J; bases not matched to a gene: 11. CDR3 bases: TGTGCCAGCAGCTCAGATCGACTAGCGGGGGCCGAGGATACGCAGTATTTT. It codes for CASSSDRLAGAEDTQYF.

The rearrangement links TRBV4-1 to TRBJ1-5, with TRBD1 matching over 8 bases. The CDR3 runs to 17 residues. Trimming cost V 2 bases and J 4 bases; bases outside gene matches: 10. Per germline, CDR1 MGHRA and CDR2 YSYEKL. DNA for the CDR3: TGCGCCAGCAGCCAAAGGGCAGGGGGCGAAGTGAATCAGCCCCAGCATTTT. It translates to CASSQRAGGEVNQPQHF.

This clonotype was seen many times. The chain uses TRBV4-2 and TRBJ2-1; TRBD1 matches at 9 bases. V lost 0 bases and J lost 1; bases outside the gene matches: 1. The CDR3 runs to 16 residues. Germline values: CDR1 LGHNA, CDR2 YNFKEQ. CDR3 nucleotides: TGTGCCAGCAGCCAAGAACAGGGGGCTTCCTACAATGAGCAGTTCTTC. This gives the protein CASSQEQGASYNEQFF.

In DNA form, the CDR3 reads TGCGCCAGCAGCTTGGACAGGAGTTTGGACGAGCAGTACTTC. It encodes CASSLDRSLDEQYF. The rearrangement joins TRBV5-1 to TRBJ2-7, with D perhaps TRBD1 (5 bases). CDR1 is SGHRS and CDR2 is YFSETQ in the germline V gene. The V end was cut by 0 bases, the J end by 5 bases, with 12 bases between. CDR3 length: 14 amino acids. Full variable domain (missing parts from reference TRBV5-1 and TRBJ2-7): KAGVTQTPRYLIKTRGQQVTLSCSPISGHRSVSWYQQTPGQGLQFLFEYFSETQRNKGNFPGRFSGRQFSNSRSEMNVSTLELGDSALYLCASSLDRSLDEQYFGPGTRLTVT.

This clonotype was counted many times. The chain is built from TRBV5-1 and TRBJ2-7; maybe TRBD2 (6 bases). Germline V CDR1 and CDR2: SGHRS, YFSETQ. This CDR3 region has 13 residues. V was shortened by 6 bases and J by 0 bases, with 10 bases between the two germline ends. This CDR3 is CASIGSASYEQYF. The CDR3, as DNA: TGCGCCAGCATCGGGAGCGCCTCCTACGAGCAGTACTTC.

The V gene is TRBV5-1, the J gene TRBJ2-7; no definite D call. The germline V and J ends were trimmed by 4 bases and 3 bases, with 11 bases remaining between them. Germline V CDR1 and CDR2: SGHRS, YFSETQ. The CDR3 loop spans 13 amino acids. The CDR3 reads CASSPPASYEQYF. Written as DNA, the CDR3 is TGCGCCAGCAGCCCTCCAGCCAGCTACGAGCAGTACTTC. Drawing the rest from reference TRBV5-1 and TRBJ2-7, the complete variable domain is KAGVTQTPRYLIKTRGQQVTLSCSPISGHRSVSWYQQTPGQGLQFLFEYFSETQRNKGNFPGRFSGRQFSNSRSEMNVSTLELGDSALYLCASSPPASYEQYFGPGTRLTVT.

The chain is built from TRBV20-1 and TRBJ2-1; possible D gene TRBD2, 5 bases. The germline CDR1 and CDR2 sequences are DFQATT and SNEGSKA (reference sequence). The CDR3 covers 13 residues. The ends were cut back, 5 bases at V and 3 bases at J, with 11 bases in the middle. The CDR3 DNA follows: TGCAGTGCTCCCCGGACTTTCTACAATGAGCAGTTCTTC. It codes for CSAPRTFYNEQFF.

The V call is TRBV6-1, the J call TRBJ2-4; D ambiguous. This CDR3 has 13 amino acids. The germline V and J ends were trimmed by 4 bases and 1 base, with 5 bases remaining between them. Germline CDR1 MNHNS, CDR2 SASEGT. The CDR3 region is CASSGLAKNIQYF. DNA of the CDR3: TGTGCCAGCAGTGGGCTGGCCAAAAACATTCAGTACTTC.

This clonotype has a handful of counts. This rearrangement joins TRBV5-1 to TRBJ1-2; D is perhaps TRBD1 (6 bases). The CDR3 length is 15 residues. The germline V gene has CDR1 SGHRS and CDR2 YFSETQ. With 4 bases removed from V and 3 bases from J, the gap between germline ends came to 16 bases. CDR3 coding DNA: TGCGCCAGCAGCCTAGGGACACTCCAGGACTATGGCTACACCTTC. This translates into CASSLGTLQDYGYTF.

This clonotype came up a few times. The V call is TRBV27, the J call TRBJ2-7; no definite D call. With 0 bases removed from V and 3 bases from J, the gap between germline ends came to 12 bases. Germline CDR1 and CDR2: MNHEY and SMNVEV (reference sequence). The CDR3 covers 15 residues. CDR3 in DNA: TGTGCCAGCAGTTTATCGATAACGGCCGGCTACGAGCAGTACTTC. This encodes CASSLSITAGYEQYF.